The 14 T cell receptor beta chains given below trace back to one sample, sequenced in a study of blood T cell repertoires in COVID-19. The protocol was immunoSEQ multiplex PCR, while the TCRdb copy is restricted to in-frame clones and leaves out a portion. The sample shows more than 300,000 clones, 80% to 90% of them seen only once. The source material was peripheral blood. The receptors derive from a woman aged 30 to 39 with COVID-19, enrolled during active disease.

A word on this clone: The sample contains more than one DNA sequence encoding this CDR3. The chain couples TRBV3-1 (or the pseudogene TRBV3-2) to TRBJ2-5, with TRBD2 as a possible D gene (5 bases). This CDR3 contains 14 residues. Trimming cost V 1 base and J 2 bases, with 8 bases left between them. Germline V gene lookup returns CDR1 LGHDT and CDR2 YNNKEL (reference sequence). CDR3 residues: CASSQGSGQETQYF. For the CDR3, the DNA is TGTGCCAGCAGCCAAGGGAGCGGACAAGAGACCCAGTACTTC.

The table lists this clone with a count of one. The V gene is TRBV19, the J gene TRBJ1-2; D unresolved. Trimming shortened V by 4 bases and J by 4 bases, and 10 bases separated the two germline ends. The CDR3 spans 13 residues. Germline V gene data show CDR1 as LNHDA and CDR2 as SQIVND (reference sequence). The CDR3 DNA reads TGTGCCAGTAGTACCCGGGTGATCTATGGCTACACCTTC. It codes for CASSTRVIYGYTF.

The V gene is TRBV7-2, the J gene TRBJ2-3; D is ambiguous. Germline loops: CDR1 SGHTA, CDR2 FQGNSA. Trimming removed 1 base at V and 6 bases at J, with 8 bases between. The CDR3 is 13 amino acids. CDR3 DNA: TGTGCCAGCAGCTTAGGTATATCGGATACGCAGTATTTT. Translated: CASSLGISDTQYF.

Comment on this clone: The sample has other DNA sequences that encode this CDR3 too. This chain joins TRBV7-9 and TRBJ2-3, with 7 bases identical to TRBD1. The CDR3 is 16 amino acids. V was clipped by 1 base and J by 0 bases; unmatched bases: 4. Looked up from germline, CDR1 is SEHNR and CDR2 is FQNEAQ (reference sequence). CDR3 sequence: CASSLGQGPSTDTQYF. CDR3 bases: TGTGCCAGCAGCTTAGGACAGGGCCCTAGCACAGATACGCAGTATTTT.

V usage is TRBV4-1 and J usage is TRBJ2-3; 10 bases align to TRBD2. Trimming cost V 4 bases and J 3 bases; bases outside gene matches: 10. This CDR3 region has 17 residues. In germline, CDR1 is MGHRA, CDR2 YSYEKL. CDR3 amino acids: CASSLPGSGRATDTQYF. CDR3 in DNA: TGCGCCAGCAGCCTACCTGGAAGCGGGAGGGCGACAGATACGCAGTATTTT.

Concerning this clone: A much larger clone differs from this one at a single base, so this may be a read error. The gene calls are TRBV2 and TRBJ2-3; TRBD2 matches 14 bases. V trimming: 4 bases; J trimming: 3 bases; junction bases outside the gene matches: 0. From germline, CDR1 is SNHLY and CDR2 FYNNEI. The CDR3 sequence is 15 residues long. The CDR3 nucleotides are TGTGCCAGCAGTGGGACTAGCGGGAGGACAGATACGCAGTATTTT. Protein product: CASSGTSGRTDTQYF. Full variable domain (missing parts from reference TRBV2 and TRBJ2-3): EPEVTQTPSHQVTQMGQEVILRCVPISNHLYFYWYRQILGQKVEFLVSFYNNEISEKSEIFDDQFSVERPDGSNFTLKIRSTKLEDSAMYFCASSGTSGRTDTQYFGPGTRLTVL.

This CDR3 reads CASSPPGTSGRETQYF. In DNA form, the CDR3 reads TGTGCCAGCAGCCCCCCCGGGACTAGCGGGAGGGAGACCCAGTACTTC. This rearrangement joins TRBV3-1 (or the pseudogene TRBV3-2) to TRBJ2-5, with 15 nucleotides matching TRBD2. Germline V lookup: CDR1 LGHDT, CDR2 YNNKEL (reference sequence). V lost 4 bases and J lost 5; bases outside the gene matches: 5. This CDR3 region has 16 residues.

Notes on this clone: This may stem from a read error, because a much larger clone lies one nucleotide away. The CDR3 DNA follows: TGTGCCAGCAGCTTTGGACAGGGCACAGATACGCAGTATTTT. Translated, it gives CASSFGQGTDTQYF. The genes are TRBV7-9 and TRBJ2-3, with 7 bases that match TRBD1. Germline CDR1 and CDR2: SEHNR and FQNEAQ (reference sequence). V trimming: 3 bases; J trimming: 1 base; junction bases outside the gene matches: 1. The CDR3 has 14 amino acids.

The V and J genes are TRBV5-4 and TRBJ2-7; the match to TRBD2 covers 7 bases. Germline values: CDR1 SGHNT, CDR2 YYREEE (reference sequence). The CDR3 is made up of 14 amino acids. Germline trimming cut 4 bases from V and 1 base from J; bases unmatched to any gene: 5. The CDR3 DNA follows: TGTGCCAGCAGCGTACAGCGGGATTCCTACGAGCAGTACTTC. It translates to CASSVQRDSYEQYF.

The V gene is TRBV7-2, the J gene TRBJ2-5; D gene unclear. V lost 7 bases and J 1 base, leaving 10 bases between the germline ends. Germline V gives CDR1 SGHTA, CDR2 FQGNSA. This CDR3 is built from 13 residues. CDR3 bases: TGTGCCAGCATCTTGTCCTTCCAAGAGACCCAGTACTTC. This translates into CASILSFQETQYF. Together with reference TRBV7-2 and TRBJ2-5, the CDR3 gives the full variable domain: GAGVSQSPSNKVTEKGKDVELRCDPISGHTALYWYRQSLGQGLEFLIYFQGNSAPDKSGLPSDRFSAERTGGSVSTLTIQRTQQEDSAVYLCASILSFQETQYFGPGTRLLVL.

V usage is TRBV6-4 and J usage is TRBJ2-3; TRBD2 matches at 7 bases. The CDR3 is 14 amino acids. Germline V CDR1 and CDR2: MRHNA, SNTAGT. The junction had 8 bases not matched to a gene; V was cut back by 3 bases and J by 8 bases. Here the CDR3 reads CASSEGGRISTQYF. In DNA form, the CDR3 reads TGTGCCAGCAGTGAGGGAGGGAGAATAAGTACGCAGTATTTT.

V usage is TRBV2 and J usage is TRBJ1-1, with D hard to call. This CDR3 is built from 12 residues. V was cut by 7 bases and J by 1 base, with 7 bases left in between. Germline CDR1 SNHLY, CDR2 FYNNEI. This CDR3 reads CASTIPNTEAFF. The CDR3 nucleotides read TGTGCCAGCACTATCCCGAACACTGAAGCTTTCTTT. Full variable domain (rest looked up from reference TRBV2 and TRBJ1-1): EPEVTQTPSHQVTQMGQEVILRCVPISNHLYFYWYRQILGQKVEFLVSFYNNEISEKSEIFDDQFSVERPDGSNFTLKIRSTKLEDSAMYFCASTIPNTEAFFGQGTRLTVV.

The chain is built from TRBV12-3 or TRBV12-4 and TRBJ1-2, with 7 bases that match TRBD1. The length of the CDR3 is 13 residues. Trimming at V came to 3 bases and at J to 6 bases, leaving 4 bases not matched to a gene. CDR3 DNA: TGTGCCAGCAGTTTTGACAGGGAAAATGGCTACACCTTC. Its translation is CASSFDRENGYTF.

This chain links TRBV4-1 with TRBJ2-7, with D perhaps TRBD2 (5 bases). Germline V gives CDR1 MGHRA, CDR2 YSYEKL. The V end was cut by 3 bases, the J end by 5 bases, with 14 bases between. CDR3 length equals 14 residues. CDR3 sequence reads: CASSQERGSNEQYF. CDR3 in DNA: TGCGCCAGCAGCCAGGAACGGGGATCCAACGAGCAGTACTTC.